The 25 T cell receptor beta chains below come from one sample, sequenced in a study of blood T cell repertoires in COVID-19. The protocol was immunoSEQ multiplex PCR, while the TCRdb copy is restricted to in-frame clones and leaves out a portion. The sample includes more than 65,000 clones, around 83% of them seen just once. The sequenced sample consisted of peripheral blood. These receptors were obtained from a man aged 50-59 years with active COVID-19.

This clone occurred once. The chain has TRBV9 and TRBJ2-7, with D perhaps matching TRBD1 (6 bases). This CDR3 is 14 amino acids long. V lost 0 bases and J 5 bases, leaving 12 bases between the germline ends. The V gene's germline CDR1 is SGDLS and CDR2 YYNGEE. DNA of the CDR3: TGTGCCAGCAGCGTAGTCAGACAGGATGACGAGCAGTACTTC. It translates to CASSVVRQDDEQYF.

The chain joins TRBV18 to TRBJ1-1; D perhaps matches TRBD1 (5 bases). CDR1 is KGHSH, CDR2 LQKENI, per germline. V was pared by 0 bases and J by 0 bases, with 8 bases between. There are 15 residues in the CDR3. The CDR3 sequence: CASSPPTGLNTEAFF. CDR3 in DNA: TGTGCCAGCTCACCACCAACAGGCTTGAACACTGAAGCTTTCTTT.

J is TRBJ2-7 and V is TRBV6-5, with 7 bases matching TRBD1. Losses at the gene ends were 6 bases for V and 2 bases for J; bases not matched to a gene: 7. The CDR3 contains 14 residues. Germline CDR1 is MNHEY and CDR2 is SVGAGI. The CDR3 spells CASRPPGQPYEQYF. In DNA form, the CDR3 reads TGTGCCAGCAGACCTCCGGGACAGCCCTACGAGCAGTACTTC.

This clone was picked up many times. V and J are TRBV28 and TRBJ1-2; tentative D call: TRBD1 (6 bases). This CDR3 region has 14 residues. V dropped 4 bases and J dropped 2 bases, with 11 bases sitting between them. Germline V gene sequence: CDR1 MDHEN, CDR2 SYDVKM. The DNA for the CDR3 is TGTGCCAGCAGTTCTCAGGGGCCAAACTATGGCTACACCTTC. Translating it yields CASSSQGPNYGYTF.

This clone occurred a few times. This sample also contains other DNA sequences that code for the same CDR3. J is TRBJ2-2 and V is TRBV18; D is uncertain. Between the trimmed V and J ends, which lost 2 bases and 0 bases, there was a span of 7 bases. The CDR3 runs 15 residues. In germline, CDR1 is KGHSH, CDR2 LQKENI. The CDR3 reads CASSPGGANTGELFF. The CDR3 nucleotides are TGTGCCAGCTCACCAGGCGGAGCGAACACCGGGGAGCTGTTTTTT.

This clone was seen a single time. The chain carries TRBV7-2 and TRBJ1-1; TRBD1 matches at 9 bases. J lost 4 bases, V lost 5 bases, and 5 bases had no gene match. The CDR3 runs to 14 residues. The germline gives CDR1 SGHTA, CDR2 FQGNSA. DNA for the CDR3: TGTGCCAGCAGCCTTACAGGGGGCCCCACTGAAGCTTTCTTT. This sequence encodes CASSLTGGPTEAFF.

The rearrangement joins TRBV6-5 to TRBJ1-5; no firm D call. Germline CDR1 reads MNHEY; CDR2 reads SVGAGI. The CDR3 runs 13 residues. Trimming took 3 bases from V and 10 from J, leaving 13 bases between them. CDR3 nucleotides: TGTGCCAGCAGTTATATCGGCAGCGGCCCCCAGCATTTT. It encodes CASSYIGSGPQHF.

The chain links TRBV19 to TRBJ2-4; the D gene is possibly TRBD1 (6 bases). This CDR3 is built from 18 residues. CDR1 LNHDA and CDR2 SQIVND come from the germline V gene (reference sequence). V was clipped by 5 bases and J by 0 bases, with 20 bases between them. This chain's CDR3 is CASSPGPGTPGAKNIQYF. In DNA form, the CDR3 reads TGTGCCAGTAGTCCGGGCCCCGGGACACCAGGAGCCAAAAACATTCAGTACTTC. Variable domain in full (rest from reference TRBV19 and TRBJ2-4): DGGITQSPKYLFRKEGQNVTLSCEQNLNHDAMYWYRQDPGQGLRLIYYSQIVNDFQKGDIAEGYSVSREKKESFPLTVTSAQKNPTAFYLCASSPGPGTPGAKNIQYFGAGTRLSVL.

The chain joins TRBV5-1 to TRBJ1-5, with 7 bases identical to TRBD1. From germline, CDR1 is SGHRS and CDR2 YFSETQ. There are 14 residues in the CDR3. Unmatched junction bases numbered 6, after V lost 4 bases and J lost 5 bases. CDR3 sequence reads: CASSRGTADQPQHF. CDR3 coding DNA: TGCGCCAGCAGCCGAGGGACAGCGGATCAGCCCCAGCATTTT.

V gene TRBV27 combines with J gene TRBJ2-1; TRBD2 might be the D (6 bases). From germline, CDR1 is MNHEY and CDR2 SMNVEV (reference sequence). CDR3 size: 14 residues. The V gene lost 5 bases and the J gene lost 6 bases, with 14 bases spanning the gap. The CDR3: CASSTPLATNEQFF. The CDR3 bases are TGTGCCAGCAGTACGCCCCTAGCGACCAATGAGCAGTTCTTC.

The chain combines TRBV3-1 (or the pseudogene TRBV3-2) with TRBJ1-1; TRBD1 is a possible D gene (6 bases). Per germline, CDR1 LGHDT and CDR2 YNNKEL (reference sequence). Trimming took off 2 bases at V and 11 bases at J, with 15 bases between the two ends. This CDR3 is 13 amino acids long. Here the CDR3 DNA reads TGTGCCAGCAGCCAAAACAGGGTTTCGGTGGCTTTCTTT. Amino acid sequence: CASSQNRVSVAFF.

V gene TRBV24-1 combines with J gene TRBJ2-5; 12 positions match TRBD1. Germline V CDR1 and CDR2: KGHDR, SFDVKD. The CDR3 has 17 residues. V was clipped by 2 bases and J by 3 bases; unmatched bases: 6. This CDR3 reads CATSDSPGQGAKETQYF. In nucleotides, the CDR3 is TGTGCCACCAGTGATTCTCCGGGACAGGGGGCAAAAGAGACCCAGTACTTC.

The chain recombines TRBV7-3 with TRBJ2-3; 10 bases are shared with TRBD2. CDR1 is SGHTA and CDR2 is FQGTGA in the germline V gene. The CDR3 has 16 residues. V lost 5 bases and J lost 2; bases outside the gene matches: 7. CDR3 residues: CASSPRTSGSTDTQYF. CDR3 DNA: TGTGCCAGCAGCCCCAGGACTAGCGGATCCACAGATACGCAGTATTTT. Looking up the rest from reference TRBV7-3 and TRBJ2-3 gives the full variable domain: GAGVSQTPSNKVTEKGKYVELRCDPISGHTALYWYRQSLGQGPEFLIYFQGTGAADDSGLPNDRFFAVRPEGSVSTLKIQRTERGDSAVYLCASSPRTSGSTDTQYFGPGTRLTVL.

This chain links TRBV5-1 with TRBJ1-1; 9 bases align to TRBD1. Trimming removed 0 bases from V and 1 base from J; junction bases left unmatched: 7. The germline gives CDR1 SGHRS, CDR2 YFSETQ. The CDR3 consists of 17 residues. CDR3: CASSLGDREKGNTEAFF. The CDR3 DNA follows: TGCGCCAGCAGCTTGGGGGACAGGGAAAAGGGGAACACTGAAGCTTTCTTT.

V and J are TRBV15 and TRBJ1-1; D possibly corresponds to TRBD1 (5 bases). Trimming took off 3 bases at V and 1 base at J, with 9 bases between the two ends. Germline V gene lookup returns CDR1 LNHNV and CDR2 YYDKDF (reference sequence). The CDR3 sequence is 14 residues long. CDR3 amino acids: CATSRTQENTEAFF. The CDR3 DNA sequence: TGTGCCACCAGCAGGACACAGGAGAACACTGAAGCTTTCTTT.

The V and J genes are TRBV3-1 (or the pseudogene TRBV3-2) and TRBJ2-1, with D maybe TRBD2 (6 bases). The CDR3 spans 14 residues. Trimming took off 0 bases at V and 6 bases at J, with 9 bases between the two ends. Germline CDR1 reads LGHDT; CDR2 reads YNNKEL (reference sequence). The CDR3 region has the DNA TGTGCCAGCAGCCAAGACGGGAGCAGCAATGAGCAGTTCTTC. This translates into CASSQDGSSNEQFF.

The table lists this clone with a few counts. The chain uses TRBV12-2 and TRBJ2-1; TRBD2 is the table's D call and was not checked against the DNA. TRBV12-2 is given as a pseudogene. The CDR3 spans 15 residues. For the CDR3, the DNA is TGTGCAAGTCGCTCTCGGGGTAACTCCTACAATGAGCAGTTCTTC. Protein: CASRSRGNSYNEQFF.

This chain uses TRBV11-2 with TRBJ1-2, with a possible D match to TRBD1 (5 bases). The CDR3 totals 13 residues. Trimming removed 3 bases at V and 2 bases at J, with 7 bases between. Germline V CDR1 and CDR2: SGHAT, FQNNGV. For the CDR3, the DNA is TGTGCCAGCAGCTTTGCAGGGAACTATGGCTACACCTTC. Translated: CASSFAGNYGYTF.

The chain is built from TRBV5-8 and TRBJ2-1, with 8 positions matching TRBD2. V lost 0 bases, J lost 2 bases, and 1 base stayed unmatched. Looked up from germline, CDR1 is SGHTS and CDR2 is YDEGEE. The CDR3 has 15 residues. CDR3 bases: TGTGCCAGCAGCTTGGTGACTAGCGCCTACAATGAGCAGTTCTTC. It encodes CASSLVTSAYNEQFF.

In DNA, the CDR3 is TGTGCCAGCTCACCAGGACAGGGAAACACCGGGGAGCTGTTTTTT. Its translation: CASSPGQGNTGELFF. V is TRBV18 and J is TRBJ2-2, with TRBD1 identical over 8 bases. The CDR3 extends over 15 amino acids. V was pared by 2 bases and J by 2 bases, with 1 base of the junction left unmatched. CDR1 KGHSH and CDR2 LQKENI come from the germline V gene.

This rearrangement joins TRBV5-1 to TRBJ2-7; D gene uncertain. The CDR3 length is 12 residues. The V and J ends lost 0 bases and 4 bases respectively, with 5 bases between them. Germline V gene lookup returns CDR1 SGHRS and CDR2 YFSETQ. CDR3 loop: CASSLGAYEQYF. Written as DNA, the CDR3 is TGCGCCAGCAGCTTGGGAGCGTACGAGCAGTACTTC.

V usage is TRBV19 and J usage is TRBJ2-3, with 8 bases fitting TRBD2. The CDR3 contains 14 residues. Germline-derived CDR1 and CDR2 are LNHDA and SQIVND (reference sequence). After removal of 4 bases from V and 3 bases from J, the junction contained 3 bases not matched to a gene. The CDR3 is CASSRGLGTDTQYF. In DNA form, the CDR3 reads TGTGCCAGTAGTAGGGGACTAGGAACAGATACGCAGTATTTT.

The rearrangement uses TRBV7-2 and TRBJ2-1; D might be TRBD1 (5 bases). The CDR3 loop spans 14 amino acids. Germline values: CDR1 SGHTA, CDR2 FQGNSA. V was cut by 5 bases and J by 6 bases, with 14 bases left in between. This chain's CDR3 is CASSITRVSNEQFF. The CDR3 DNA sequence: TGTGCCAGCAGCATCACCAGGGTTTCCAATGAGCAGTTCTTC. The variable domain in full, completed from reference TRBV7-2 and TRBJ2-1, reads GAGVSQSPSNKVTEKGKDVELRCDPISGHTALYWYRQSLGQGLEFLIYFQGNSAPDKSGLPSDRFSAERTGGSVSTLTIQRTQQEDSAVYLCASSITRVSNEQFFGPGTRLTVL.

V and J are TRBV7-9 and TRBJ2-7; D unresolved. Between the trimmed V and J ends, which lost 4 bases and 6 bases, there was a span of 16 bases. The V gene's germline CDR1 is SEHNR and CDR2 FQNEAQ (reference sequence). The CDR3 loop spans 14 amino acids. The CDR3 is CASSSRLFQLEQYF. DNA of the CDR3: TGTGCCAGCAGCTCGCGACTTTTCCAGCTCGAGCAGTACTTC.

The V call is TRBV6-5, the J call TRBJ1-1, with 8 bases matching TRBD1. The ends lost 5 bases at V and 11 bases at J; junction bases unmatched: 10. The CDR3 length is 13 residues. Germline V gives CDR1 MNHEY, CDR2 SVGAGI. DNA for the CDR3: TGTGCCAGCAGTCCCAGGACAGGGCAGAGGGCTTTCTTT. Translated: CASSPRTGQRAFF.